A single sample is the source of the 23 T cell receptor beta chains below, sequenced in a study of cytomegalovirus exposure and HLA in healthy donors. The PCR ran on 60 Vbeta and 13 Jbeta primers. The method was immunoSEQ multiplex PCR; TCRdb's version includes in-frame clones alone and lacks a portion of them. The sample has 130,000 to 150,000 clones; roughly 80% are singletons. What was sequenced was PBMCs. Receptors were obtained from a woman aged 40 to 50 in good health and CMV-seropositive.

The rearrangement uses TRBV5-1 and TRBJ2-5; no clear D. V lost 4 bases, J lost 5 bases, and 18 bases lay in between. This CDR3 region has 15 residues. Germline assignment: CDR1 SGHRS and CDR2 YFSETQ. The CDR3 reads CASSSPARSTETQYF. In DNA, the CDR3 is TGCGCCAGCAGCAGCCCCGCCCGGTCAACCGAGACCCAGTACTTC.

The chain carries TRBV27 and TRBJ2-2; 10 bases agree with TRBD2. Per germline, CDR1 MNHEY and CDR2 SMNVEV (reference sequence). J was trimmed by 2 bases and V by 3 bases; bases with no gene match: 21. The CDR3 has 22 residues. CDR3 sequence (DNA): TGTGCCAGCAGTTTGGGACAGACCTTCTCCGACGTAGCGGGAGGTAACACCGGGGAGCTGTTTTTT. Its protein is CASSLGQTFSDVAGGNTGELFF.

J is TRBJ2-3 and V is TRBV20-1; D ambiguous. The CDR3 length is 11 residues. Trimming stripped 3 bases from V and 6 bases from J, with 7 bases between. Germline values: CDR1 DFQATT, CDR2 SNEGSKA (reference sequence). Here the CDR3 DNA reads TGCAGTGCTAGTTCCCGGGATACGCAGTATTTT. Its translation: CSASSRDTQYF.

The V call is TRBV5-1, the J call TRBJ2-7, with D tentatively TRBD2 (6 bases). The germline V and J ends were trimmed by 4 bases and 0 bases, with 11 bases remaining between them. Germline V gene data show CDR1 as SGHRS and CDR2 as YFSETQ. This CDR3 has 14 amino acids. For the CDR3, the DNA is TGCGCCAGCAGCCCTGGGGGGAGCTCCTACGAGCAGTACTTC. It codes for CASSPGGSSYEQYF.

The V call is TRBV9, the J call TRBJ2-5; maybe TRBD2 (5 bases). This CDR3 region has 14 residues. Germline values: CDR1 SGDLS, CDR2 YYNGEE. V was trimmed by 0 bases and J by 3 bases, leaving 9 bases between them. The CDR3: CASSVAMGEETQYF. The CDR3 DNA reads TGTGCCAGCAGCGTAGCTATGGGAGAAGAGACCCAGTACTTC.

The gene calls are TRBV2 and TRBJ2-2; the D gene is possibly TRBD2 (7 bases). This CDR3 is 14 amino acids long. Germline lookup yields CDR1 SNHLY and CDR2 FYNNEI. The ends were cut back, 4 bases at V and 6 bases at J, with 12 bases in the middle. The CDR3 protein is CASSAEGGPGELFF. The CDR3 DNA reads TGTGCCAGCAGTGCAGAGGGGGGGCCCGGGGAGCTGTTTTTT.

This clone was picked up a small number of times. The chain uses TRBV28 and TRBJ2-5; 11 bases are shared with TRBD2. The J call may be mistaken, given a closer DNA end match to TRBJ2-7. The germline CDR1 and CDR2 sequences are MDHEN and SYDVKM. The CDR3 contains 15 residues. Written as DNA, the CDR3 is TGTGCCAGCAGCACCTATAGGACTAGCGGGTACGAGCAGTACTTC. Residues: CASSTYRTSGYEQYF.

The CDR3 DNA reads as TGTGCCAACAACGCAGATACGCAGTATTTT. This encodes CANNADTQYF. The chain carries TRBV27 and TRBJ2-3; D unclear. Trimming pared 10 bases from V and 4 bases from J, leaving 6 bases between. The CDR3 runs 10 residues. CDR1 and CDR2 (germline): MNHEY, SMNVEV (reference sequence).

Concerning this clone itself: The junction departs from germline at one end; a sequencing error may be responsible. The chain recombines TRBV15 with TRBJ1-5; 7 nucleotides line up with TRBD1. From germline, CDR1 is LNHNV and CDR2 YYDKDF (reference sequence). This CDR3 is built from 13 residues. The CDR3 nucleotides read TGTGCCGCCAGCCCAGGGGGAGGACAGCCCCAGCATTTT. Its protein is CAASPGGGQPQHF.

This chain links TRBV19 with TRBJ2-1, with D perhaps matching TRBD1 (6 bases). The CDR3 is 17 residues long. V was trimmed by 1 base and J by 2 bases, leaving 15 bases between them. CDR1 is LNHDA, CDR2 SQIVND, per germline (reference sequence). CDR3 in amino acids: CASSIGASGTPYNEQFF. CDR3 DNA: TGTGCCAGTAGTATAGGGGCCTCCGGGACACCCTACAATGAGCAGTTCTTC.

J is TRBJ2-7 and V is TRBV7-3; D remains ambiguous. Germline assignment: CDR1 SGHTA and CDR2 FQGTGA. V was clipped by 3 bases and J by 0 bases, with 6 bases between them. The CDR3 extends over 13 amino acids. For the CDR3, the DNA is TGTGCCAGCAGCTTGTCCAGCTCCTACGAGCAGTACTTC. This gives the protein CASSLSSSYEQYF.

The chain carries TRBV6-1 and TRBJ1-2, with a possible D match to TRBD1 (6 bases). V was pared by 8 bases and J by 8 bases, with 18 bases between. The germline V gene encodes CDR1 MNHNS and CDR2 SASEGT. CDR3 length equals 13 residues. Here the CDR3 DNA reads TGTGCCAGCGCCCAAACAGGGAGCGGCGGCTACACCTTC. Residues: CASAQTGSGGYTF.

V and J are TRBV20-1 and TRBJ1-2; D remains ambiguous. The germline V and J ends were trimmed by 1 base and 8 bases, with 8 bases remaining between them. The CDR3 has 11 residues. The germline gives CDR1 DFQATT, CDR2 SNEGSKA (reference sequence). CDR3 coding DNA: TGCAGTGCTAGAGTGGAGTTGGGCTACACCTTC. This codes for CSARVELGYTF.

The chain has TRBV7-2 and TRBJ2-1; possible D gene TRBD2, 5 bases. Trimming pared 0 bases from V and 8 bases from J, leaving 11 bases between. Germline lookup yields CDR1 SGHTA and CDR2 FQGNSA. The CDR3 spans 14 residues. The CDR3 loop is CASSLAGRRDEQFF. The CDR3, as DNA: TGTGCCAGCAGCTTAGCGGGGAGACGGGATGAGCAGTTCTTC.

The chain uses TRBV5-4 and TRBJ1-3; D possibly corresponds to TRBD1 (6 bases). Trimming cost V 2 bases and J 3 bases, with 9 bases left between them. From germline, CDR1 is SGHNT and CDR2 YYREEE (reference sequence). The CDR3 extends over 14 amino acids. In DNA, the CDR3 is TGTGCCAGCAGCTTAGCAGGGGTTGGAAACACCATATATTTT. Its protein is CASSLAGVGNTIYF.

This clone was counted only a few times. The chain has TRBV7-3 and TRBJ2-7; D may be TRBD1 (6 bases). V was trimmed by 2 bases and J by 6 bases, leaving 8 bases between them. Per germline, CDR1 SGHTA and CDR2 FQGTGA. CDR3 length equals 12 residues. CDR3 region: CASSLGGGEQYF. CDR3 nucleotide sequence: TGTGCCAGCAGCTTAGGGGGCGGCGAGCAGTACTTC.

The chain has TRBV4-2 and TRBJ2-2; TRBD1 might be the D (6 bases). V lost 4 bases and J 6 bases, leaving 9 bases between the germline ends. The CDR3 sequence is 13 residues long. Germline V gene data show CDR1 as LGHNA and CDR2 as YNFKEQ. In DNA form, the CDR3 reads TGTGCCAGCAGCCCGGACAGTCCCGGGGAGCTGTTTTTT. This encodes CASSPDSPGELFF.

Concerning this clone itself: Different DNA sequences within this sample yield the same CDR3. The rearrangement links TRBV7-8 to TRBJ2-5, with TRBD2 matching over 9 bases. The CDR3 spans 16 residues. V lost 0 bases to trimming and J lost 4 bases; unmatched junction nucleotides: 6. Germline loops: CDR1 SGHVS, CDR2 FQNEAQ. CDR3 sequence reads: CASSLAVSGRRETQYF. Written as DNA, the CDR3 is TGTGCCAGCAGCTTAGCGGTTAGCGGGAGAAGAGAGACCCAGTACTTC. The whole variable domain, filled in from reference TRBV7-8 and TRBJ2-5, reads GAGVSQSPRYKVAKRGQDVALRCDPISGHVSLFWYQQALGQGPEFLTYFQNEAQLDKSGLPSDRFFAERPEGSVSTLKIQRTQQEDSAVYLCASSLAVSGRRETQYFGPGTRLLVL.

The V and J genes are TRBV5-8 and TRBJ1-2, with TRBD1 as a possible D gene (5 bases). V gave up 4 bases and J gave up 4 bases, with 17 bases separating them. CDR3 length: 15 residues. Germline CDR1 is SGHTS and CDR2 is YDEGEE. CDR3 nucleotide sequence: TGTGCCAGCAGCCTCCCCGGGGGGGGTGGCTATGGCTACACCTTC. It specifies CASSLPGGGGYGYTF.

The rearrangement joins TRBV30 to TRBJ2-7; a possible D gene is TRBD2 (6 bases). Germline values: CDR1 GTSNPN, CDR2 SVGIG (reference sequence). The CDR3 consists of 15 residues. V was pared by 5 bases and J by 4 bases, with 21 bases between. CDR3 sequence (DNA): TGTGCCTGGGATAATGCGGGGACGGGGAGATACGAGCAGTACTTC. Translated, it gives CAWDNAGTGRYEQYF.

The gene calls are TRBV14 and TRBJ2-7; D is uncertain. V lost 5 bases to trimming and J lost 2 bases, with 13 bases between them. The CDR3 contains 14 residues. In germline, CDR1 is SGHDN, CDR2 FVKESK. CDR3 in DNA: TGTGCCAGCAGCTACGACTTGATGCCCTACGAGCAGTACTTC. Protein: CASSYDLMPYEQYF.

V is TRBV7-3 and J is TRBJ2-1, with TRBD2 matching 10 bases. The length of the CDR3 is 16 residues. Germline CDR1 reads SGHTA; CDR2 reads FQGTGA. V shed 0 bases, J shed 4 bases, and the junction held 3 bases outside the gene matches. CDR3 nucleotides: TGTGCCAGCAGCTTAACCTCTAGCGGGGGTTACAATGAGCAGTTCTTC. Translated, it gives CASSLTSSGGYNEQFF.

The CDR3 DNA follows: TGTGCCAGCAGCTCGTATACTAGCGGGAGATACGAGCAGTACTTC. Amino acid sequence: CASSSYTSGRYEQYF. V and J are TRBV7-2 and TRBJ2-7, with 11 positions matching TRBD2. V trimming: 4 bases; J trimming: 4 bases; junction bases outside the gene matches: 6. In germline, CDR1 is SGHTA, CDR2 FQGNSA. This CDR3 region has 15 residues.